Listed below are T cell receptor beta chains from one sample, sequenced in a study of blood T cell repertoires in COVID-19. Measured with immunoSEQ multiplex PCR; TCRdb has only the in-frame clones, and not every one. The sample yields under 200,000 clones, almost 80% seen once. The sequenced sample consisted of peripheral blood. The receptors come from a man between 60 and 70 years old with active or convalescent COVID-19. CDR3s include the opening cysteine and the closing phenylalanine or tryptophan. Each record gives: clone size, V gene, D gene, J gene, CDR3 length, CDR3 protein, CDR3 DNA. The D gene is left open where the match is weak. The size of a clone is reported for some rows only, either as once, few or many, or as a class for expanded clones.

-	TRBV6-2/TRBV6-3	TRBD1	TRBJ2-6	18	CASSYWTGKGSGANVLTF	TGTGCCAGCAGTTACTGGACAGGGAAGGGCTCTGGGGCCAACGTCCTGACTTTC
-	TRBV7-9	TRBD1	TRBJ1-2	15	CASSLQGAMNYGYTF	TGTGCCAGCAGCTTACAGGGGGCCATGAACTATGGCTACACCTTC
-	TRBV28	-	TRBJ2-7	14	CASRDITTSGEQYF	TGTGCCAGCAGGGACATTACCACGTCGGGCGAGCAGTACTTC
once	TRBV4-3	TRBD2	TRBJ2-7	17	CASSQGIAGSSSYEQYF	TGCGCCAGCAGCCAAGGGATAGCGGGAAGTAGCTCCTACGAGCAGTACTTC
-	TRBV6-2/TRBV6-3	TRBD2	TRBJ2-3	17	CASSYSRREPSTDTQYF	TGTGCCAGCAGTTACTCGAGGCGGGAGCCTAGCACAGATACGCAGTATTTT
-	TRBV30	-	TRBJ2-1	13	CAWQSTRSGEQFF	TGTGCCTGGCAAAGTACTAGAAGCGGTGAGCAGTTCTTC
-	TRBV28	TRBD1	TRBJ2-1	12	CASSWDRPEQFF	TGTGCCAGCAGTTGGGACAGGCCTGAGCAGTTCTTC
-	TRBV28	-	TRBJ1-1	14	CASSVQGVNTEAFF	TGTGCCAGCAGTGTACAGGGCGTGAACACTGAAGCTTTCTTT
-	TRBV5-1	TRBD1	TRBJ1-4	13	CASSSGQGEKLFF	TGCGCCAGCAGCTCGGGACAGGGAGAAAAACTGTTTTTT
-	TRBV19	TRBD1	TRBJ2-2	16	CASSLRTGGPTGELFF	TGTGCCAGTAGTCTCCGGACAGGGGGTCCTACCGGGGAGCTGTTTTTT
once	TRBV9	TRBD1	TRBJ2-1	15	CASSVEGASYNEQFF	TGTGCCAGCAGCGTAGAGGGGGCCTCCTACAATGAGCAGTTCTTC
-	TRBV3-1/TRBV3-2	-	TRBJ2-2	16	CASSQGSGQNTGELFF	TGTGCCAGCAGCCAAGGTTCGGGACAGAACACCGGGGAGCTGTTTTTT
-	TRBV19	TRBD2	TRBJ2-1	15	CASTPWAGGSGEQFF	TGTGCCAGTACCCCGTGGGCGGGAGGGTCAGGCGAGCAGTTCTTC
-	TRBV19	TRBD2	TRBJ2-4	16	CASSIGGLADKNIQYF	TGTGCCAGTAGTATCGGGGGACTAGCGGATAAAAACATTCAGTACTTC
few	TRBV19	TRBD2	TRBJ2-1	15	CASTPQRGDYNEQFF	TGTGCCAGCACACCACAGCGGGGGGACTACAATGAGCAGTTCTTC
-	TRBV5-6	-	TRBJ1-1	14	CASSLGGWDTEAFF	TGTGCCAGCAGCTTGGGAGGTTGGGACACTGAAGCTTTCTTT
-	TRBV25-1	TRBD1	TRBJ2-7	18	CASSESRDRCKTFYEQYF	TGTGCCAGCAGTGAATCCCGGGACAGGTGTAAGACCTTCTACGAGCAGTACTTC
few	TRBV15	-	TRBJ2-5	13	CATSSLAAGTQYF	TGTGCCACCAGCTCCCTAGCTGCGGGGACCCAGTACTTC
-	TRBV11-2	-	TRBJ1-1	14	CASSLGHLNTEAFF	TGTGCCAGCAGCTTAGGACATCTGAACACTGAAGCTTTCTTT
-	TRBV25-1	-	TRBJ2-1	15	CASSESRTTNNEQFF	TGTGCCAGCAGTGAATCAAGGACTACAAACAATGAGCAGTTCTTC